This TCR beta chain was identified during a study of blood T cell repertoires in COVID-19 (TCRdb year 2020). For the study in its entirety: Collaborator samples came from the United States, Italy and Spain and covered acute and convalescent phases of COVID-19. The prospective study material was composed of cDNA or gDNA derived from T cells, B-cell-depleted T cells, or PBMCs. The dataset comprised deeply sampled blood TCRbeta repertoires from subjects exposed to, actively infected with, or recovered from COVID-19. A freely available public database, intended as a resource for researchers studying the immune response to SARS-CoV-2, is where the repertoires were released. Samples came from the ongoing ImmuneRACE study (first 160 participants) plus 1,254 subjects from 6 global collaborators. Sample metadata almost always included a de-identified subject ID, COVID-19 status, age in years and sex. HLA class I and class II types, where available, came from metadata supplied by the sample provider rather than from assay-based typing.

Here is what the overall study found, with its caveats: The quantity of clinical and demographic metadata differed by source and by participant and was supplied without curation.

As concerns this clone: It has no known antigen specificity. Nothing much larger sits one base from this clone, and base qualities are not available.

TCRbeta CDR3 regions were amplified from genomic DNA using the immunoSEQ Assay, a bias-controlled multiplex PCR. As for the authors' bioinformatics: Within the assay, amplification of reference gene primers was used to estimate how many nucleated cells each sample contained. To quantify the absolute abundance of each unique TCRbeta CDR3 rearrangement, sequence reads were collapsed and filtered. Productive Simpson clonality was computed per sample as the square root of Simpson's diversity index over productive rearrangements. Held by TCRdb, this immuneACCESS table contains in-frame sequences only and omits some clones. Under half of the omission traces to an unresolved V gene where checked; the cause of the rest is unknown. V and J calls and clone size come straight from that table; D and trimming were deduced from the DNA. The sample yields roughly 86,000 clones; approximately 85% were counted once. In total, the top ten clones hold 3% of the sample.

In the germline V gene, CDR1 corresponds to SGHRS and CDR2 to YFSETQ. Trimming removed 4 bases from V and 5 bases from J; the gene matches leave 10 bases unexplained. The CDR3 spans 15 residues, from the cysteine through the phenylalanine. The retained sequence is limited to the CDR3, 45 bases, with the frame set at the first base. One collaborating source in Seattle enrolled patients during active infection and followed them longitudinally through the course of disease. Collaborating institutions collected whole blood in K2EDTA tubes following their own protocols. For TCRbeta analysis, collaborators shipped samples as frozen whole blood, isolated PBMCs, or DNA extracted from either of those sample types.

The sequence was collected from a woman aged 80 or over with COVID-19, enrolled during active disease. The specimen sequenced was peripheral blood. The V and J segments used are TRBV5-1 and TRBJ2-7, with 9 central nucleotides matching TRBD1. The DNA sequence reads TGCGCCAGCAGCCGAGGGGACAGGGTTAAGAACGAGCAGTACTTC. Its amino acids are CASSRGDRVKNEQYF.